A selection of T cell receptor beta chains follows, all from one sample in a study of shared clonotypes between healthy human individuals. Measured with immunoSEQ multiplex PCR; TCRdb has only the in-frame clones, and not every one. The sample has 650,000 to 800,000 clones, over 55% seen once. Sequences were obtained from memory CD4+ T cells sorted from blood. Receptors were obtained from a woman in her 30s in good health. CDR3s include the opening cysteine and the closing phenylalanine or tryptophan. Fields, in order: clone size, V gene, D gene, J gene, CDR3 DNA, CDR3 protein. D genes are given only for firm matches. Only some rows state a clone size, as once, few, many or a class for expanded clones.

clone size: -; V gene: TRBV21-1; D gene: -; J gene: TRBJ1-4; CDR3 DNA: TGTGCCAGCAGCAAAGGGACAGGGAATGAAAAACTGTTTTTT; CDR3 protein: CASSKGTGNEKLFF
clone size: -; V gene: TRBV2; D gene: -; J gene: TRBJ1-1; CDR3 DNA: TGTGCCACCCTAAGGGGAACTGAAGCTTTCTTT; CDR3 protein: CATLRGTEAFF
clone size: -; V gene: TRBV6-1; D gene: -; J gene: TRBJ1-1; CDR3 DNA: TGTGCCAGCAGTGAAACAGAGGTAGGGGAGGCTTTCTTT; CDR3 protein: CASSETEVGEAFF
clone size: -; V gene: TRBV28; D gene: TRBD1; J gene: TRBJ1-3; CDR3 DNA: TGTGCCAGCAGTTCTCATCAGGGGGAGGGAAACACCATATATTTT; CDR3 protein: CASSSHQGEGNTIYF
clone size: few; V gene: TRBV11-2; D gene: -; J gene: TRBJ2-7; CDR3 DNA: TGTGCCAGCAGCTTAGATTCCGGTGGCTACGAGCAGTACTTC; CDR3 protein: CASSLDSGGYEQYF
clone size: -; V gene: TRBV14; D gene: -; J gene: TRBJ2-2; CDR3 DNA: TGTGCCAGCAGCCTGTACAGGAACACCGGGGAGCTGTTTTTT; CDR3 protein: CASSLYRNTGELFF
clone size: many; V gene: TRBV29-1; D gene: TRBD1; J gene: TRBJ1-2; CDR3 DNA: TGCAGCGTGGGACAGACCCTCTATGGCTACACCTTC; CDR3 protein: CSVGQTLYGYTF
clone size: -; V gene: TRBV15; D gene: TRBD1; J gene: TRBJ1-1; CDR3 DNA: TGTGCCACCAGCAGAGCACGGCAGGGGGTAAAAGTTGCTGAAGCTTTCTTT; CDR3 protein: CATSRARQGVKVAEAFF
clone size: -; V gene: TRBV28; D gene: -; J gene: TRBJ2-7; CDR3 DNA: TGTGCCAGCAGTCCGACGGGCGGAGGAAAACCCTACGAGCAGTACTTC; CDR3 protein: CASSPTGGGKPYEQYF
clone size: -; V gene: TRBV5-1; D gene: TRBD1; J gene: TRBJ2-5; CDR3 DNA: TGCGCCAGCAGCTCCGGGACAGCTGATCAAGAGACCCAGTACTTC; CDR3 protein: CASSSGTADQETQYF
clone size: -; V gene: TRBV6-5; D gene: -; J gene: TRBJ1-1; CDR3 DNA: TGTGCCAGCATCGGATTGATAGGGAGCACTGAAGCTTTCTTT; CDR3 protein: CASIGLIGSTEAFF
clone size: -; V gene: TRBV5-1; D gene: TRBD2; J gene: TRBJ2-5; CDR3 DNA: TGCGCCAGCAGCGGTACAAAGCGGGAATCGGAGACCCAGTACTTC; CDR3 protein: CASSGTKRESETQYF
clone size: once; V gene: TRBV30; D gene: -; J gene: TRBJ1-3; CDR3 DNA: TGTGCCTGGAGCCTCGGGGGGATTGGAAACACCATATATTTT; CDR3 protein: CAWSLGGIGNTIYF
clone size: -; V gene: TRBV6-1; D gene: -; J gene: TRBJ1-2; CDR3 DNA: TGTGCCAGCAGGAAAGACCGTAACTATGGCTACACCTTC; CDR3 protein: CASRKDRNYGYTF
clone size: many; V gene: TRBV5-5; D gene: -; J gene: TRBJ2-7; CDR3 DNA: TGTGCCAGCGGCCGGACCGGCACGGCTTGGGAGCAGTACTTC; CDR3 protein: CASGRTGTAWEQYF
clone size: -; V gene: TRBV11-2; D gene: -; J gene: TRBJ1-1; CDR3 DNA: TGTGCCAGCAGCTCGCTCTCGACAGTCAACACTGAAGCTTTCTTT; CDR3 protein: CASSSLSTVNTEAFF
clone size: -; V gene: TRBV2; D gene: -; J gene: TRBJ1-5; CDR3 DNA: TGTGCCAGCAGTGGATACGACCCCCGGAGGAATCAGCCCCAGCATTTT; CDR3 protein: CASSGYDPRRNQPQHF
clone size: -; V gene: TRBV2; D gene: -; J gene: TRBJ2-1; CDR3 DNA: TGTGCCAGCAGTGAGGCGGGTCCCGAGCAGTTCTTC; CDR3 protein: CASSEAGPEQFF
clone size: few; V gene: TRBV11-3; D gene: -; J gene: TRBJ2-2; CDR3 DNA: TGTGCCAGCAGCTTGGGGGGCGCGAGCGGCGGGGAGCTGTTTTTT; CDR3 protein: CASSLGGASGGELFF
clone size: -; V gene: TRBV16; D gene: -; J gene: TRBJ1-4; CDR3 DNA: TGTGCCAGCAGCCAATCGAGAGCAACTAATGAAAAACTGTTTTTT; CDR3 protein: CASSQSRATNEKLFF
clone size: -; V gene: TRBV27; D gene: -; J gene: TRBJ2-2; CDR3 DNA: TGTGCCAGCAGTTTTTGGGGCTCGGGGACCGGGGAGCTGTTTTTT; CDR3 protein: CASSFWGSGTGELFF
clone size: few; V gene: TRBV5-1; D gene: -; J gene: TRBJ2-1; CDR3 DNA: TGCGCCAGCGATGACGGGACCGGGTACAATGAGCAGTTCTTC; CDR3 protein: CASDDGTGYNEQFF
clone size: -; V gene: TRBV7-2; D gene: -; J gene: TRBJ2-7; CDR3 DNA: TGTGCCAGCAGCCTTGTCCACTACGAGCAGTACTTC; CDR3 protein: CASSLVHYEQYF